A single T cell receptor beta chain is shown here with its context. This clonotype was recorded at least ten times. Its recognized antigen is unknown. At one end the junction does not follow the germline gene, possibly because of a read error. The sample originates from a study of Graves' ophthalmopathy and Graves' hyperthyroidism (dated by TCRdb to 2017 to 2018). Context from the whole study: A patient counted as having stable hyperthyroidism if there was no progression to ophthalmopathy within 18 months of follow-up. To explore V-J signatures that distinguish ophthalmopathy from hyperthyroidism, a discovery set of around 100 patients was enrolled, made up of 40 to 45 with ophthalmopathy and 57 with stable hyperthyroidism. In roughly 6 hyperthyroidism patients, the T-cell repertoire of thyroid tissue was compared with the T-cell repertoire of blood. In total, 135 blood samples were TCR-sequenced: fewer than 50 ophthalmopathy, around 75 hyperthyroidism and some 17 hyperthyroidism-to-ophthalmopathy patients. The study used signatures of the TCR beta repertoire to tell Graves' ophthalmopathy apart from Graves' hyperthyroidism and to predict which patients would progress to ophthalmopathy. Following sampling, methimazole starting at 30 mg daily was administered to hyperthyroidism patients, and high-dose intravenous methylprednisolone was administered to ophthalmopathy patients. For independent validation, a separate cohort was made up of roughly 19 hyperthyroidism patients plus 17 patients who later progressed from hyperthyroidism to ophthalmopathy. What the authors observed across the whole study: Among expanded thyroid clonotypes with frequency above 0.001, most also showed up in blood, which suggests that blood repertoires may reflect the thyroid immune response. In validation, the model predicted ophthalmopathy progression with about 71% sensitivity and 72.22% specificity; roughly eleven predicted patients were CT-confirmed with GO in a median of about 6.2 months. Ophthalmopathy was separated from stable hyperthyroidism by the 13-signature model with just under 90% sensitivity and around 81% specificity in cross-validation and with 80%/75% in the test set. No statistical method was used to predetermine the sample size, and group allocation was not hidden from the investigators.

For repertoire sequencing, the TCR beta CDR3 regions were amplified from RNA transcripts. The first round was an RT-PCR using HTBI primers with the Qiagen OneStep RT-PCR kit, and this first round was followed by a second-round multiplex PCR, then size selection and purification. Sequencing of the libraries was carried out on an Illumina HiSeq2000 in paired-end mode with 100 bp reads. Per the source publication's procedure: SOAPnuke was used for read processing, and reads with adapters, uncalled bases, a mean Phred below 15, or no exact constant-primer or identifier match were discarded. High-quality paired reads were merged with COPE v1.2.5. Each unique nucleotide sequence was defined as a clonotype, and clonotypes were aligned to IMGT TRB V, D and J references with MiTCR v1.1. Analysis was restricted to V-J combinations with a frequency above 0.0001, which covered 99% to 99.2% of repertoires. For each V-J combination, a TCR clonal expansion and chaos score was defined as the ratio of F50 clonal expansion to chaos observed in the TCRdist matrix. Welch's t-statistics and random forest were used to reduce the features to about 14 V-J combinations, which were then used as input to a naive Bayes classifier. The Morisita-Horn index was used to measure how similar the thyroid and blood repertoires were. TCRdb took the public reads, trimmed them with fastp at Q25, ran MiXCR for clone calling and kept in-frame beta chains. A single entry per CDR3 protein holds the most common genes and DNA from its merged rows. TCRdb's processing, not the study's, gives the V and J calls here. For this sample there are roughly 1.1 million distinct CDR3 sequences; roughly 35% appear just once. The ten top clones hold 11% of the sample.

Patients with hyperthyroidism were aged 18 to 65 years, had been newly diagnosed, and had a disease duration of less than 2 months. Patients were excluded if they had other autoimmune diseases, uncontrolled infections, pregnancy or lactation. Diagnosis was based on clinical symptoms, serum thyroxine, TRAb, thyroid ultrasound and orbital computed tomography. Total RNA was extracted with Trizol reagent and quality-checked on an Agilent 2100 Bioanalyzer. This sequence originates from an adult man with Graves' hyperthyroidism. The source material was peripheral blood or thyroid tissue (not recorded which).

The CDR3 in this case is CASSLGQNNQPQHF. The DNA sequence is as follows: TGTGCCAGCAGCTTGGGACAGAACAATCAGCCCCAGCATTTT. The chain links TRBV5-1 with TRBJ1-5; 7 middle bases align to TRBD1. The CDR3 goes from the cysteine to the phenylalanine over 14 residues. Only CDR3 DNA remains: 42 bases, in frame from the first base. As encoded in the germline V gene, CDR1 is SGHRS while CDR2 is YFSETQ. With all but the CDR3 taken from the reference TRBV5-1 and TRBJ1-5 genes, the full variable domain is: KAGVTQTPRYLIKTRGQQVTLSCSPISGHRSVSWYQQTPGQGLQFLFEYFSETQRNKGNFPGRFSGRQFSNSRSEMNVSTLELGDSALYLCASSLGQNNQPQHFGDGTRLSIL.